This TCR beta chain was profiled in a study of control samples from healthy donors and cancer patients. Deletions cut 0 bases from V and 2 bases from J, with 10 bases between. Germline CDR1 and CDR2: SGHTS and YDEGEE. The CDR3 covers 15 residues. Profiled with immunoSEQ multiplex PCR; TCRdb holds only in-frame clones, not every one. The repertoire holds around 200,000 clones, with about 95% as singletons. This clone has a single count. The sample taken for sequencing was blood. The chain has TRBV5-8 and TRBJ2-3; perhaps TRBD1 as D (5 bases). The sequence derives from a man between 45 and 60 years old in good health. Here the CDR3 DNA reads TGTGCCAGCAGCTTGGGCAGGGTGACCACAGATACGCAGTATTTT. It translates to CASSLGRVTTDTQYF.